This is a list of T cell receptor beta chains from one sample in a study of blood T cell repertoires in COVID-19. Assay used: immunoSEQ multiplex PCR; TCRdb lists only in-frame clones, some missing. The sample includes approximately 31,000 clones, 90% of them seen just once. Sequencing was carried out using peripheral blood. The source of these receptors is a man aged 60-69 years with active COVID-19. Each CDR3 is given with its conserved first and last residue. A D gene is named only where the DNA matches it firmly. Size tells how often a clone was seen (once, few, many) or the class of an expanded clone, and some rows leave it out.

cdr3_nt | cdr3_aa | d_call | v_call | clone_size | j_call
TGTGCCAGCAGCCAAGATATAGGAGGGCCTCTCAAAGCTTTCTTT | CASSQDIGGPLKAFF | - | TRBV3-1/TRBV3-2 | - | TRBJ1-1
TGTGCCAGTAGTCAACACAGCTACACTGAAGCTTTCTTT | CASSQHSYTEAFF | - | TRBV19 | - | TRBJ1-1
TGTGCCAGCAGCCCGAGGCAAGGGACTTACGGGGAGCTGTTTTTT | CASSPRQGTYGELFF | - | TRBV7-2 | - | TRBJ2-2
TGTGCCAGCAGCTTAGACGGCACAGATACGCAGTATTTT | CASSLDGTDTQYF | - | TRBV11-3 | - | TRBJ2-3
TGTGCCAGCAGCTTGGTTCGGGGTGGCTACACCTTC | CASSLVRGGYTF | - | TRBV5-6 | few | TRBJ1-2
TGTGCCAGCAGCCACCCCCCCTTAGATGAGCAGTTCTTC | CASSHPPLDEQFF | - | TRBV6-2/TRBV6-3 | - | TRBJ2-1
TGTGCCACCCGGGGGGGGAGCTATGGCTACACCTTC | CATRGGSYGYTF | - | TRBV28 | once | TRBJ1-2
TGTGCCAGCAGTTGGGGACAGCTACCCTACGAGCAGTACTTC | CASSWGQLPYEQYF | TRBD1 | TRBV6-5 | - | TRBJ2-7
TGTGCCAGCTCAACAAACCCGAACACTGAAGCTTTCTTT | CASSTNPNTEAFF | - | TRBV18 | - | TRBJ1-1
TGTGCCAGCAAGGACGGGGGGCAGTACGAGCAGTACTTC | CASKDGGQYEQYF | - | TRBV28 | - | TRBJ2-7
TGTGCCAGCAGAAGGGGGCCGGGTAATTCACCCCTCCACTTT | CASRRGPGNSPLHF | TRBD1 | TRBV27 | - | TRBJ1-6
TGTGCCAGCAGCTCCCGGCAGGGGATGGTCACCGGGGAGCTGTTTTTT | CASSSRQGMVTGELFF | - | TRBV6-2/TRBV6-3 | - | TRBJ2-2
TGTGCCAGCAGCTTGGGGCCTTCTAATGAAAAACTGTTTTTT | CASSLGPSNEKLFF | - | TRBV5-4 | - | TRBJ1-4
TGTGCCAGCAGCCAGGACGGACTTTATGGCTACACCTTC | CASSQDGLYGYTF | - | TRBV7-3 | - | TRBJ1-2
TGTGCCAGCAGCTTAGCGGCGGGCTACGAGCAGTACTTC | CASSLAAGYEQYF | - | TRBV11-3 | - | TRBJ2-7
TGTGCCACCGCAGCAGGGACAGGGTCAGCGAGTGAGCAGTTCTTC | CATAAGTGSASEQFF | TRBD1 | TRBV15 | - | TRBJ2-1
TGCAGCGTTGCCGGGACAGGGCTTTACGAGCAGTACTTC | CSVAGTGLYEQYF | TRBD1 | TRBV29-1 | - | TRBJ2-7
TGCGCCAGCAGCCACCGGGGTCGTGGCTATGGCTACACCTTC | CASSHRGRGYGYTF | - | TRBV4-3 | - | TRBJ1-2
TGTGCCAGCAGTTTTTTAGCGGGGGGGCGGGCCCTCCAAGAGACCCAGTACTTC | CASSFLAGGRALQETQYF | TRBD2 | TRBV28 | - | TRBJ2-5
TGTGCCAGCAGCCAAACCCCGGGACGGGGGGGCAGATACGAGCAGTACTTC | CASSQTPGRGGRYEQYF | TRBD2 | TRBV9 | - | TRBJ2-7
TGTGCCACCGAGACAGGGGCCTACGAGCAGTACTTC | CATETGAYEQYF | TRBD1 | TRBV19 | - | TRBJ2-7
TGTGCCATCAGAAGGGACAATGAGGGCTACACCTTC | CAIRRDNEGYTF | - | TRBV10-3 | - | TRBJ1-2
TGTGCCAGCAACTCCCTTAGCGGCCTGTGGGGGGATACGCAGTATTTT | CASNSLSGLWGDTQYF | - | TRBV7-9 | - | TRBJ2-3
TGTGCCAGCAGTTGGAGGAAGTATAATGAAAAACTGTTTTTT | CASSWRKYNEKLFF | - | TRBV6-6 | - | TRBJ1-4
TGTGCCAGCAGCTTAGGACTAGCGGGTAGCACAGATACGCAGTATTTT | CASSLGLAGSTDTQYF | TRBD2 | TRBV13 | - | TRBJ2-3
TGTGCCAGCTCACGGGACAGTGCAACTAATGAAAAACTGTTTTTT | CASSRDSATNEKLFF | TRBD1 | TRBV18 | - | TRBJ1-4
TGTGCCAGTAGTATCCCCCGGGCTAGCGGGGGGTCGATTACTAGCACAGATACGCAGTATTTT | CASSIPRASGGSITSTDTQYF | TRBD2 | TRBV19 | - | TRBJ2-3
TGTGCCAGCAGTTTATCCGGTGGACTATTAATGGATACGCAGTATTTT | CASSLSGGLLMDTQYF | - | TRBV27 | - | TRBJ2-3
TGCGCCAGCAGGACAGTTCGATCGAACACCGGGGAGCTGTTTTTT | CASRTVRSNTGELFF | - | TRBV10-1 | - | TRBJ2-2
TGTGCCAGCAGTGAACCCCCGGTGGGGGGAAGGCGGCAGTTCTTC | CASSEPPVGGRRQFF | - | TRBV6-1 | - | TRBJ2-1
TGTGCCAGCAGACCAACTAGCGGGGGGCTCAACGAGCAGTACTTC | CASRPTSGGLNEQYF | TRBD2 | TRBV11-2 | - | TRBJ2-7
TGTGCCAGCAGTATAGGACAGGGGAGGAATGAAGCTTTCTTT | CASSIGQGRNEAFF | TRBD1 | TRBV28 | - | TRBJ1-1
TGCGCCAGCAGCCCACAAGAGGGACAGGGAAGCTACGAGCAGTACTTC | CASSPQEGQGSYEQYF | TRBD1 | TRBV4-3 | few | TRBJ2-7
TGTGCCAGCAGCCCACCGGGAGATCAGCCCCAGCATTTT | CASSPPGDQPQHF | - | TRBV6-5 | - | TRBJ1-5
TGTGCCAGCAGCTTCGGCCAGGGGGCTAACTATGGCTACACCTTC | CASSFGQGANYGYTF | TRBD1 | TRBV11-3 | - | TRBJ1-2
TGTGCCAGCAGCCAAGATTCTTCGGGGGGGGCCCACAATGAGCAGTTCTTC | CASSQDSSGGAHNEQFF | TRBD2 | TRBV3-1/TRBV3-2 | - | TRBJ2-1
TGCGCCAGCAGCCTGCCGGAGATGAAGACCCAGTACTTC | CASSLPEMKTQYF | - | TRBV5-1 | - | TRBJ2-5
TGTGCCAGTAGCGACAGGGCTGTTTCACCCCTCCACTTT | CASSDRAVSPLHF | TRBD1 | TRBV19 | - | TRBJ1-6
TGCGCCAGCAGCTTGGATTCGGGGGGTTGGACTGAAGCTTTCTTT | CASSLDSGGWTEAFF | - | TRBV5-1 | - | TRBJ1-1
TGTGCCAGCAGCCAAAGCCGGGGGGACCCAGGGGGCTACACCTTC | CASSQSRGDPGGYTF | - | TRBV6-4 | - | TRBJ1-2